The present T cell receptor (beta chain) was sequenced within a study of blood T cell repertoires in COVID-19. Study-level background: In each case, the material was cDNA or gDNA derived from T cells, B-cell-depleted T cells, or PBMCs.

CDR3 size: 13 residues. V lost 3 bases and J 8 bases, leaving 13 bases between the germline ends. In germline, CDR1 is KGHSH, CDR2 LQKENI. Only in-frame clones appear in the TCRdb table, and some are missing; sequencing was by immunoSEQ multiplex PCR. The top ten clones hold 0.95% to 1.3% of a sample with fewer than 300,000 clones, 90% of them seen once. V and J are TRBV18 and TRBJ1-2, with D tentatively TRBD1 (5 bases). The receptor's source is a woman in her twenties or thirties who had recovered from COVID-19. The sequencing input was PBMCs or T cells enriched from blood (not recorded which). The CDR3 is CASSPGGPEGYTF. The CDR3 DNA reads TGTGCCAGCTCACCCGGGGGTCCGGAGGGCTACACCTTC.